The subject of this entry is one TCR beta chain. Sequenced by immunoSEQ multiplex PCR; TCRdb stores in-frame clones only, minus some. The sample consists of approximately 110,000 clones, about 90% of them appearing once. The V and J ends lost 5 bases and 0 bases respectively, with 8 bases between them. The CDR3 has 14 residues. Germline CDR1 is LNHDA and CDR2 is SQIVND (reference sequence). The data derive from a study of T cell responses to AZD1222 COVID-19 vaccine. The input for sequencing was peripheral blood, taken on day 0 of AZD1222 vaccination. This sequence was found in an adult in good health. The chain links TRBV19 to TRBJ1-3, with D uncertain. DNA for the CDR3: TGTGCCAGTAGTTCAGAGATCTCTGGAAACACCATATATTTT. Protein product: CASSSEISGNTIYF.